Included here is one T cell receptor beta chain sequence, with context. The antigen is not known. The data belong to a study of cytomegalovirus exposure and HLA in healthy donors. Overall study context: An early data release held about 85 million unique TCRs from HLA-typed donors. Study observations and caveats: Researchers catalogued some 160 TCR beta chains as cytomegalovirus-associated. Most TCRs appeared rarely, but some public TCRs recurred in many donors. Later analysis suggested most CMV-associated TCR beta chains were HLA-restricted.

The CDR3 totals 17 residues. CDR1 is SGHRS, CDR2 YFSETQ, per germline. J was trimmed by 0 bases and V by 0 bases; bases with no gene match: 8. Primers for the PCR totalled 60 Vbeta and 13 Jbeta. Profiled with immunoSEQ multiplex PCR; TCRdb holds only in-frame clones, not every one. Altogether about 140,000 clones are present, approximately 73% being singletons, with the ten largest covering over 13%. Sequenced material: PBMCs. The receptor's source is a human donor in good health. This chain uses TRBV5-1 with TRBJ1-1, with 7 bases identical to TRBD1. The CDR3 nucleotides read TGCGCCAGCAGCTTGGCAGGACGGACAGGAATGAACACTGAAGCTTTCTTT. This codes for CASSLAGRTGMNTEAFF. Using reference TRBV5-1 and TRBJ1-1 for the parts outside the CDR3, the full variable domain is KAGVTQTPRYLIKTRGQQVTLSCSPISGHRSVSWYQQTPGQGLQFLFEYFSETQRNKGNFPGRFSGRQFSNSRSEMNVSTLELGDSALYLCASSLAGRTGMNTEAFFGQGTRLTVV.